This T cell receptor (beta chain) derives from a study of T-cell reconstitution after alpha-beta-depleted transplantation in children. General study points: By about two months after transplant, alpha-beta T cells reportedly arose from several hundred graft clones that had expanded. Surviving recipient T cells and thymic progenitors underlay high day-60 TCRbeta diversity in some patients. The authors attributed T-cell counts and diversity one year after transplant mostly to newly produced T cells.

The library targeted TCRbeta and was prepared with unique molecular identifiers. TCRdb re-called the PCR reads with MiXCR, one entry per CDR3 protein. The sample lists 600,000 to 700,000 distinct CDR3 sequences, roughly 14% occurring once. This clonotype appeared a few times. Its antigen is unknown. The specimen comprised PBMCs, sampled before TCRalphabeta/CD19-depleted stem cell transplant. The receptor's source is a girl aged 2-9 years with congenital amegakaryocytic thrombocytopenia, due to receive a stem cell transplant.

CDR3 protein: CSADRTGGYTF. CDR3 nucleotides: TGCAGTGCCGACAGGACGGGCGGCTACACCTTC. The genes are TRBV20-1 and TRBJ1-2; D is possibly TRBD1 (6 bases). Germline CDR1 is DFQATT and CDR2 is SNEGSKA (reference sequence). This CDR3 spans 11 amino acids. Trimming shortened V by 6 bases and J by 8 bases, and 13 bases separated the two germline ends.